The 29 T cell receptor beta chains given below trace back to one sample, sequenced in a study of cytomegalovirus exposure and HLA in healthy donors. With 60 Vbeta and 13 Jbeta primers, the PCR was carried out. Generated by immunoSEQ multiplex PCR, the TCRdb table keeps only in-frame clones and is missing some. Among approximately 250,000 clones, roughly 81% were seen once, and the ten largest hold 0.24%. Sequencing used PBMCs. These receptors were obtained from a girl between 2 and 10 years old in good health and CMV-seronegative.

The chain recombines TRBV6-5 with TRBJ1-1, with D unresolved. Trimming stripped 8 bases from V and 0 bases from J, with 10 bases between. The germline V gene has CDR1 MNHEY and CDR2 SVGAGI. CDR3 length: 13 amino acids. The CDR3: CASQAFMNTEAFF. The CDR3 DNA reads TGTGCCAGCCAAGCCTTCATGAACACTGAAGCTTTCTTT.

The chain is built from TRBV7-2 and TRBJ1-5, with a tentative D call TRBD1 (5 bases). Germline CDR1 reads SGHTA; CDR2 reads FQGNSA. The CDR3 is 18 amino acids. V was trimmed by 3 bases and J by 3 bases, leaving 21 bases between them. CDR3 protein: CASSFIWKGGELNQPQHF. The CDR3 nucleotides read TGTGCCAGCAGCTTCATCTGGAAAGGAGGGGAGCTCAATCAGCCCCAGCATTTT.

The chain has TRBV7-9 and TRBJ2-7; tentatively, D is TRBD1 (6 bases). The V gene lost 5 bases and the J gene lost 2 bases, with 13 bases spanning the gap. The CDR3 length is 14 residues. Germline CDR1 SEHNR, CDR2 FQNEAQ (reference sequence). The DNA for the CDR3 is TGTGCCAGCAGCCCCAAGGGGGTCGCCTACGAGCAGTACTTC. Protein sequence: CASSPKGVAYEQYF.

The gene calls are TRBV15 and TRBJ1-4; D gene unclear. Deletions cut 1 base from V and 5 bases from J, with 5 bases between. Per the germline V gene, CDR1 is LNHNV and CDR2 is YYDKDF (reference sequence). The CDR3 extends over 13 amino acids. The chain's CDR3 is CATSRVQNEKLFF. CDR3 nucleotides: TGTGCCACCAGCAGAGTTCAGAATGAAAAACTGTTTTTT.

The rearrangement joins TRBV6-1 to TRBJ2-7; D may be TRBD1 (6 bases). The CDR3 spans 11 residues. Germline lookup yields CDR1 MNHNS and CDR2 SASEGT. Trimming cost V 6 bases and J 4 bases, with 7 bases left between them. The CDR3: CASRGAYEQYF. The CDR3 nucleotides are TGTGCCAGCAGGGGGGCATACGAGCAGTACTTC.

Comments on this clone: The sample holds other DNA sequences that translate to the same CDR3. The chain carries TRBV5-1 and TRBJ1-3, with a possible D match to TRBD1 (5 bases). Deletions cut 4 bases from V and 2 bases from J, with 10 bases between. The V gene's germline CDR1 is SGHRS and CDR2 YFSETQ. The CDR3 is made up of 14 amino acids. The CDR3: CASSPGGTGNTIYF. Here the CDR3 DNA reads TGCGCCAGCAGCCCGGGGGGAACTGGAAACACCATATATTTT. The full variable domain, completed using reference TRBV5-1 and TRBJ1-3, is KAGVTQTPRYLIKTRGQQVTLSCSPISGHRSVSWYQQTPGQGLQFLFEYFSETQRNKGNFPGRFSGRQFSNSRSEMNVSTLELGDSALYLCASSPGGTGNTIYFGEGSWLTVV.

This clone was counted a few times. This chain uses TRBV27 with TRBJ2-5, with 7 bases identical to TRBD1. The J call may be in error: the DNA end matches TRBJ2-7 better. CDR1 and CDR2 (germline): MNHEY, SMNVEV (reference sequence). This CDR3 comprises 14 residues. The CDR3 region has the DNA TGTGCCAGCAGAACCTCCGGGACAGCCTACGAGCAGTACTTC. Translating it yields CASRTSGTAYEQYF.

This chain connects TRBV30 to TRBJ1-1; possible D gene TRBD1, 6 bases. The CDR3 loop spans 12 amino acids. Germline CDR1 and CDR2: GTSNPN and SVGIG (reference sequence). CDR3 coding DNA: TGTGCGAGGAACAGGGCAGAGACTGAAGCTTTCTTT. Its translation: CARNRAETEAFF.

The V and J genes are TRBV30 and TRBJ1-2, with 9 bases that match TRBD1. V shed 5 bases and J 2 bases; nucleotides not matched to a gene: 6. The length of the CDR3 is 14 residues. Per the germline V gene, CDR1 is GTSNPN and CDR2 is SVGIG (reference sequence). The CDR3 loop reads CAWDRGSRNYGYTF. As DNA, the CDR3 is TGTGCCTGGGACAGGGGGTCGAGGAACTATGGCTACACCTTC. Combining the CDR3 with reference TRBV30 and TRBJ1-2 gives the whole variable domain SQTIHQWPATLVQPVGSPLSLECTVEGTSNPNLYWYRQAAGRGLQLLFYSVGIGQISSEVPQNLSASRPQDRQFILSSKKLLLSDSGFYLCAWDRGSRNYGYTFGSGTRLTVV.

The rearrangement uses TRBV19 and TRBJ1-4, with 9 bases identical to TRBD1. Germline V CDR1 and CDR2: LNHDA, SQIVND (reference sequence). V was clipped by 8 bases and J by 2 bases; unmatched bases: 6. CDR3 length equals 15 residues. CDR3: CASRRDRVTNEKLFF. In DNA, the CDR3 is TGTGCCAGTCGCCGGGACAGGGTCACTAATGAAAAACTGTTTTTT.

The CDR3 sequence is CASRGGGTDTQYF. CDR3 nucleotides: TGTGCCAGTAGGGGAGGAGGAACAGATACGCAGTATTTT. The chain links TRBV19 to TRBJ2-3; maybe TRBD2 (6 bases). V was pared by 6 bases and J by 3 bases, with 10 bases between. Per the germline V gene, CDR1 is LNHDA and CDR2 is SQIVND (reference sequence). The CDR3 is 13 amino acids. The full variable domain, its missing parts supplied by reference TRBV19 and TRBJ2-3, is DGGITQSPKYLFRKEGQNVTLSCEQNLNHDAMYWYRQDPGQGLRLIYYSQIVNDFQKGDIAEGYSVSREKKESFPLTVTSAQKNPTAFYLCASRGGGTDTQYFGPGTRLTVL.

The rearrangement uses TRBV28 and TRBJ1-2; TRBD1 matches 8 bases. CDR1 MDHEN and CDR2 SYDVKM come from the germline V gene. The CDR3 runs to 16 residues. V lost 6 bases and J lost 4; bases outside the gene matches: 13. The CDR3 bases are TGTGCCAGCAGACAGATTTCAGGGGGCCGGGGCTATGGCTACACCTTC. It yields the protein CASRQISGGRGYGYTF.

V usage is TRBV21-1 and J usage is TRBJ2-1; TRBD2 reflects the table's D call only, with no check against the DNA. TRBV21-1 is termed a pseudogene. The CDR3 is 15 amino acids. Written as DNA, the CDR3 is TGTGCCAGCAGCAAGCGACTCCCATCCTACAATGAGCAGTTCTTC. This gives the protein CASSKRLPSYNEQFF.

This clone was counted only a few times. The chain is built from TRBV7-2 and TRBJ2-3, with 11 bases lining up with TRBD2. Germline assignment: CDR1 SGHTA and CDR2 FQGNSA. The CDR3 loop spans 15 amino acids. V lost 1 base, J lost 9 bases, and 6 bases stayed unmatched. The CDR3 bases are TGTGCCAGCAGCTTAGGGGTTAGCGGGAGGGAGACGCAGTATTTT. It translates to CASSLGVSGRETQYF. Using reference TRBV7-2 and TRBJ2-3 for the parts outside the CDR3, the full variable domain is GAGVSQSPSNKVTEKGKDVELRCDPISGHTALYWYRQSLGQGLEFLIYFQGNSAPDKSGLPSDRFSAERTGGSVSTLTIQRTQQEDSAVYLCASSLGVSGRETQYFGPGTRLTVL.

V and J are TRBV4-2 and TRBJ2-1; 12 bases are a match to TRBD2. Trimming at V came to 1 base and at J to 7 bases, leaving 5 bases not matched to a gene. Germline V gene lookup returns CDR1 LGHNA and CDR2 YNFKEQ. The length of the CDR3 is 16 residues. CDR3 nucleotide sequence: TGTGCCAGCAGCCAAGGGACTAGCGGGATTGGAAATGAGCAGTTCTTC. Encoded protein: CASSQGTSGIGNEQFF.

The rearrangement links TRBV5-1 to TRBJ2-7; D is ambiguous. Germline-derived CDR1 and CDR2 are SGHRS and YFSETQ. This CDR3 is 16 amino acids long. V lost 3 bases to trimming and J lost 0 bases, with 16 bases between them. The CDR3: CASSSYPQKYSYEQYF. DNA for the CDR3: TGCGCCAGCAGCTCTTACCCTCAGAAGTACTCCTACGAGCAGTACTTC.

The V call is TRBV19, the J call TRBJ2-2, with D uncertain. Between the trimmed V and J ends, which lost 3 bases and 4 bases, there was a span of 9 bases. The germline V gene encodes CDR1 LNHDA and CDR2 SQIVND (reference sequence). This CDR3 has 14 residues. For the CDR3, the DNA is TGTGCCAGTAGTATGGCGCAGCGCACCGGGGAGCTGTTTTTT. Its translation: CASSMAQRTGELFF.

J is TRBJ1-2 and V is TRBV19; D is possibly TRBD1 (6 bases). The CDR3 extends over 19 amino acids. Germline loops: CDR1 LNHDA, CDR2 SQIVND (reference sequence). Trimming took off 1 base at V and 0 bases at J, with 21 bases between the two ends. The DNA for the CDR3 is TGTGCCAGTAGTATAGGCGAACCGGGACAACTGATAGCTAACTATGGCTACACCTTC. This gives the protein CASSIGEPGQLIANYGYTF. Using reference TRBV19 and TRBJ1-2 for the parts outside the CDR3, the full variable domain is DGGITQSPKYLFRKEGQNVTLSCEQNLNHDAMYWYRQDPGQGLRLIYYSQIVNDFQKGDIAEGYSVSREKKESFPLTVTSAQKNPTAFYLCASSIGEPGQLIANYGYTFGSGTRLTVV.

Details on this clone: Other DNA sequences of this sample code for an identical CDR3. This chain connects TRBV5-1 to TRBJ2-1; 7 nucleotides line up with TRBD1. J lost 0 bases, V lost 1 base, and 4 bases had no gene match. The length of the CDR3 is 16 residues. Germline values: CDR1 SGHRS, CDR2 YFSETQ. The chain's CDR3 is CASSLSTGSSYNEQFF. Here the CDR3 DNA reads TGCGCCAGCAGCTTGTCGACAGGGAGCTCCTACAATGAGCAGTTCTTC.

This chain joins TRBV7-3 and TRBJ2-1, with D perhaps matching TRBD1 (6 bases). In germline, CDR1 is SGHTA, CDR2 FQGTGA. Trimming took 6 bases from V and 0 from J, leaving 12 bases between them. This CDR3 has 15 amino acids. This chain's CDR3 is CASSLDRRSYNEQFF. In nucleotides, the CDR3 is TGTGCCAGCAGTTTAGACAGGCGCTCCTACAATGAGCAGTTCTTC.

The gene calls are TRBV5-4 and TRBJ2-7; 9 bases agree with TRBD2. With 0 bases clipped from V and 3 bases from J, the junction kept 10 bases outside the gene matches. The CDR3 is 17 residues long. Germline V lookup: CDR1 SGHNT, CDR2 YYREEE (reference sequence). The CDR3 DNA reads TGTGCCAGCAGCTTGGGAGGAAGCGGGAGGCCCCACTACGAGCAGTACTTC. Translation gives CASSLGGSGRPHYEQYF.

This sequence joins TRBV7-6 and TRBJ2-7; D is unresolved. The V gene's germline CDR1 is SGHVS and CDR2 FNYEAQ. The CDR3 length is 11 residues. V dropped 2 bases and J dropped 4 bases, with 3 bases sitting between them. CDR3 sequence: CASSLQYEQYF. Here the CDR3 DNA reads TGTGCCAGCAGCTTACAATACGAGCAGTACTTC.

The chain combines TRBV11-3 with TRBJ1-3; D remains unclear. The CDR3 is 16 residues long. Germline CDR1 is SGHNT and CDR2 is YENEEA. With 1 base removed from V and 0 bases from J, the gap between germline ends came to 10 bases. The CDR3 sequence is CASSLGAGSSGNTIYF. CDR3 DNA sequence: TGTGCCAGCAGCTTAGGGGCAGGCAGCTCTGGAAACACCATATATTTT.

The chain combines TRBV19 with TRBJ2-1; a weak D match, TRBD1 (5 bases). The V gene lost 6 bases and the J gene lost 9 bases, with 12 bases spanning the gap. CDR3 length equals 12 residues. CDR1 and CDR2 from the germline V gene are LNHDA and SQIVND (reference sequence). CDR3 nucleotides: TGTGCCAGTAGACCCAAAGGGGCTGAGCAGTTCTTC. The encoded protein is CASRPKGAEQFF.

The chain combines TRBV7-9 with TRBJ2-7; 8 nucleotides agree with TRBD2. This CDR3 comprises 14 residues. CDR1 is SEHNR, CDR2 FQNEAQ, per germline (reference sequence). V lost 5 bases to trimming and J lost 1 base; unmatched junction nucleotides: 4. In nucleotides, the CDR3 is TGTGCCAGCAGCCCGCGGGAGGTTTCCTACGAGCAGTACTTC. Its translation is CASSPREVSYEQYF.

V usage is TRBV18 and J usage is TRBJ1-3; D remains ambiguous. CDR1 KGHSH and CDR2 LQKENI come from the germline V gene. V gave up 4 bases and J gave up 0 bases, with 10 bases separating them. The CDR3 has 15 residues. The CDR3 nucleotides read TGTGCCAGCTCACAGCAGGAGGTCTCTGGAAACACCATATATTTT. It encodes CASSQQEVSGNTIYF. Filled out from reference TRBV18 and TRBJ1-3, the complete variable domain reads NAGVMQNPRHLVRRRGQEARLRCSPMKGHSHVYWYRQLPEEGLKFMVYLQKENIIDESGMPKERFSAEFPKEGPSILRIQQVVRGDSAAYFCASSQQEVSGNTIYFGEGSWLTVV.

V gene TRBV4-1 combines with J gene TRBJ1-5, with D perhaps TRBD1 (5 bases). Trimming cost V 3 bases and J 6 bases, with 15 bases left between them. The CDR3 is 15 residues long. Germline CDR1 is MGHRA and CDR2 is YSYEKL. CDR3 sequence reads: CASSQGQGIGQPQHF. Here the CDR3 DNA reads TGCGCCAGCAGCCAGGGCCAGGGTATTGGTCAGCCCCAGCATTTT.

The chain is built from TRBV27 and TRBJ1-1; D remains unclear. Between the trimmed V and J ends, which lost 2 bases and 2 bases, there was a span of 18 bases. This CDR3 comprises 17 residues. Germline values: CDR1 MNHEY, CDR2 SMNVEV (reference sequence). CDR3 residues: CASSLLPTLSGNTEAFF. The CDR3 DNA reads TGTGCCAGCAGTTTACTTCCCACGCTGTCGGGAAACACTGAAGCTTTCTTT.

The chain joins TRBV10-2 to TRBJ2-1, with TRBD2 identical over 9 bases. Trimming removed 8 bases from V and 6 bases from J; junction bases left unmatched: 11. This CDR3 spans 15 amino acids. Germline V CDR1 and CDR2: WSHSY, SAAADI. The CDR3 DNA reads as TGCGCCAGCCCTTTAGCGGGAGAGATCCCCAATGAGCAGTTCTTC. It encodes CASPLAGEIPNEQFF.